The clone carrying this T cell receptor (beta chain) has a count of ten or more. Its antigen is unknown. TCR beta CDR3 regions were amplified from RNA transcripts. RT-PCR in the first round (using the HTBI primer set) targeted the TCR CDR3. From the multiplex PCR reads, TCRdb called clonotypes with MiXCR, one entry per CDR3 protein. Among hundreds of thousands of distinct CDR3 sequences, roughly a sixth were seen once, and the ten largest hold 17%. The CDR3 has 15 amino acids. Deletions cut 7 bases from V and 1 base from J, with 16 bases between. Investigators excluded patients with uncontrolled infection, other autoimmune disease, pregnancy or lactation. This record belongs to a study of T cells in Graves' hyperthyroidism and ophthalmopathy. Study-level findings and limits: In blood, most of the thyroid clonotypes expanded above 0.001 were also present.

This clonotype originated in a woman younger than 30 with Graves' ophthalmopathy. The chain joins TRBV12-3 or TRBV12-4 to TRBJ1-1; D perhaps matches TRBD1 (6 bases). What was sequenced was blood. CDR3 protein: CASNSDGGRNTEAFF. In DNA form, the CDR3 reads TGTGCCAGCAACTCGGACGGGGGCCGGAACACTGAAGCTTTCTTT.